The clone carrying this T cell receptor (beta chain) was seen at least ten times. Its cognate antigen is unknown. Time point indicated: newly diagnosed GD, antithyroid drugs for less than 3 months. Generation of the TCR library employed RNA extracted from PBMCs. The peripheral blood volume drawn was roughly 9.9 milliliters, and it was collected into EDTA tubes. The sample belongs to a study of regulatory T cells in long-lasting Graves disease. Study observations and caveats: Persistent disease exhibited a predilection for TRBV28, TRBJ1-2 and TRBJ2-5. Tissue studied was limited to peripheral blood, excluding thyroid tissue.

For TCR beta, libraries came from iRepertoire HTBI primers and Arm-PCR of CDR3 regions. TCRdb reprocessed the multiplex PCR reads via MiXCR and lists one record per CDR3 protein. The data contain fewer than 400,000 distinct CDR3 sequences, under 20% of them singletons. J gave up 5 bases and V 4 bases, and 11 bases lay outside the gene matches. This CDR3 is 15 amino acids long. Germline V gives CDR1 SNHLY, CDR2 FYNNEI. This sequence was found in a female donor with Graves disease. The sample consisted of peripheral blood mononuclear cells (PBMCs), taken at new diagnosis, from a patient treated with antithyroid drugs. The chain carries TRBV2 and TRBJ2-7; 7 bases are a match to TRBD1. In nucleotides, the CDR3 is TGTGCCAGCAGTGCTTGGGGACAGAGGTCTGACGAGCAGTACTTC. Translating it yields CASSAWGQRSDEQYF. Full variable domain (outside the CDR3, taken from reference TRBV2 and TRBJ2-7): EPEVTQTPSHQVTQMGQEVILRCVPISNHLYFYWYRQILGQKVEFLVSFYNNEISEKSEIFDDQFSVERPDGSNFTLKIRSTKLEDSAMYFCASSAWGQRSDEQYFGPGTRLTVT.